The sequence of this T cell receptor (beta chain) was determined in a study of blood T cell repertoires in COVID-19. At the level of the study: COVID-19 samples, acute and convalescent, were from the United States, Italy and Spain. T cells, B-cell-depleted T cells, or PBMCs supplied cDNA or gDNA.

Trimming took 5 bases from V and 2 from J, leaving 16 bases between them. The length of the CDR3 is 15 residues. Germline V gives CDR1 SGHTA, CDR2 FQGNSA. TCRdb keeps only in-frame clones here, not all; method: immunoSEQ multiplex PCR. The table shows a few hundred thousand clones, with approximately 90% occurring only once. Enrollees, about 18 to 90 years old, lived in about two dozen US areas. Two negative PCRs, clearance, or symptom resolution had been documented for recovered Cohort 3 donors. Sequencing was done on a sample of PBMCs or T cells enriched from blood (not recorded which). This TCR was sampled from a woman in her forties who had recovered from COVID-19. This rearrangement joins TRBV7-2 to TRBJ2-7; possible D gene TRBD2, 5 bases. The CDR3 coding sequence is TGTGCCAGCAGCACCTCTGGACTGCCTCCCTACGAGCAGTACTTC. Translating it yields CASSTSGLPPYEQYF.